This TCR beta chain is drawn from a study of cytomegalovirus exposure and HLA in healthy donors. Points from the study as a whole: The dataset shows that most TCR sequences were rare, while some public TCRs occurred in many donors. In the 120 validation repertoires, about 94% of cluster scores exceeded 0, per a later analysis. The authors listed approximately 160 TCR beta chains as cytomegalovirus-associated.

This table comes from immunoSEQ multiplex PCR, and its TCRdb copy is limited to in-frame clones, with some not included. Of 50,000 to 65,000 clones in the sample, roughly nine tenths are singletons; the top ten hold roughly 8%. The donors were members of the roughly 120-subject validation cohort (separate from the 666-subject first cohort). On this clone itself: Its specificity is not known.

V lost 1 base to trimming and J lost 3 bases; unmatched junction nucleotides: 3. Germline-derived CDR1 and CDR2 are SGHAT and FQNNGV. This CDR3 spans 15 amino acids. The sequence came from a woman aged 18-29 years in good health and CMV-seropositive. V usage is TRBV11-2 and J usage is TRBJ1-5, with TRBD1 matching 7 bases. The sample comprised PBMCs. The CDR3 is CASSLAGQNNQPQHF. Written as DNA, the CDR3 is TGTGCCAGCAGCTTAGCGGGACAGAACAATCAGCCCCAGCATTTT. The whole variable domain, filled in from reference TRBV11-2 and TRBJ1-5, reads EAGVAQSPRYKIIEKRQSVAFWCNPISGHATLYWYQQILGQGPKLLIQFQNNGVVDDSQLPKDRFSAERLKGVDSTLKIQPAKLEDSAVYLCASSLAGQNNQPQHFGDGTRLSIL.